The rows below give T cell receptor beta chains drawn from one sample of a study of CD8 T cells in Susac syndrome. TCRdb passed the immunoSEQ multiplex PCR reads through MiXCR, listing each CDR3 protein once. The data show some 120,000 distinct CDR3 sequences, around 95% seen once. Material: CD8+ T cells from PBMCs. The receptors here all came from a human donor with Susac syndrome. Both conserved end residues are trimmed from each CDR3. Clone size, where shown, is once, few, many, or a class for clones that have expanded.

ASSHVTSGSRSYEQY,TRBV7-8,TRBJ2-7,once
ASSSELDSYEQY,TRBV7-9,TRBJ2-7,.
ASSLDGFSGANVLT,TRBV6-2/TRBV6-3,TRBJ2-6,.
ASSQDRVGANYNEQF,TRBV3-1,TRBJ2-1,once
ASSPGGTGRYGYT,TRBV12-3/TRBV12-4,TRBJ1-2,.
ASSLEQGAPSQPQH,TRBV7-9,TRBJ1-5,.
SASSAFSYNEQF,TRBV20-1,TRBJ2-1,.
ASRTFDMYEQY,TRBV28,TRBJ2-7,.
ASSPGGYPLEQY,TRBV7-6,TRBJ2-7,.
ASTPGGGKAF,TRBV12-3/TRBV12-4,TRBJ1-1,once
ASSLEIGINEQF,TRBV5-6,TRBJ2-1,once
ASSESDRDYNEQF,TRBV6-4,TRBJ2-1,.
ASSQGLPAYEQY,TRBV4-3,TRBJ2-7,.
ASSTEDRGVTDTQY,TRBV7-9,TRBJ2-3,.
ASSRQGNTEAF,TRBV6-2/TRBV6-3,TRBJ1-1,.
ASSEYLGSIGAEQF,TRBV25-1,TRBJ2-1,.
ASSDWTADTEAF,TRBV7-8,TRBJ1-1,.
ASSQRGGSYNEQF,TRBV7-8,TRBJ2-1,.
ASSQDRGLGGYT,TRBV4-1,TRBJ1-2,.
ASTLRHEQY,TRBV6-6,TRBJ2-7,.
ASSISSGETYEQY,TRBV19,TRBJ2-7,once
ASSGQVIGTGSYEQY,TRBV4-1,TRBJ2-7,.
ATSTGTGDTGELF,TRBV15,TRBJ2-2,.
ASSLVRDEQF,TRBV5-5,TRBJ2-1,few
ASSLDEGLHSYNEQF,TRBV7-8,TRBJ2-1,.
ASSPREQGVAF,TRBV4-3,TRBJ1-1,.
ASSLADEQF,TRBV5-1,TRBJ2-1,.
ASSHGTGGLNNEQF,TRBV4-3,TRBJ2-1,.
ASGGGDYGYT,TRBV5-6,TRBJ1-2,few
ASSPGWQPQH,TRBV5-4,TRBJ1-5,.
ATLNGAEAF,TRBV7-9,TRBJ1-1,once
ASSMGVGDYEQY,TRBV19,TRBJ2-7,.
SARDITGYT,TRBV20-1,TRBJ1-2,.
ASSTETSGSADTQY,TRBV5-6,TRBJ2-3,.
ATQQGNTEAF,TRBV7-9,TRBJ1-1,.
SASPRDPWDGELF,TRBV20-1,TRBJ2-2,.
ASSHGRLAGGAPEQF,TRBV9,TRBJ2-1,.
ASSQVSGGPQLQY,TRBV3-1,TRBJ2-4,.
ASSLGSDTEAF,TRBV28,TRBJ1-1,.
ASSPGRINTGELF,TRBV12-3/TRBV12-4,TRBJ2-2,.
ASSLWDISNQPQH,TRBV5-5,TRBJ1-5,.
ASSVGPGGTEAF,TRBV9,TRBJ1-1,.
ASSLGTYYEQY,TRBV11-2,TRBJ2-7,.
ASSEPGPDSYEQY,TRBV25-1,TRBJ2-7,.
ASSYRSSGGYT,TRBV6-5,TRBJ1-2,.
ASSPGTLNYGYT,TRBV5-4,TRBJ1-2,.
ASSLGRGPPYEQY,TRBV5-1,TRBJ2-7,.
ASTLAGESSYNEQF,TRBV28,TRBJ2-1,.
SVGCIRVFSSGANVLT,TRBV29-1,TRBJ2-6,.
ASSPETKKYNEQF,TRBV7-9,TRBJ2-1,once
ASSYGGSTYTEAF,TRBV6-6,TRBJ1-1,.
ATSSQGGSETQY,TRBV15,TRBJ2-5,.